These 23 T cell receptor beta chains originate from one sample sequenced in a study of a mutant IDH1 vaccine in newly diagnosed glioma. Measured with immunoSEQ multiplex PCR; TCRdb has only the in-frame clones, and not every one. The sample contains tens of thousands of clones, approximately 80% of which appear only once. No antigen has been assigned to these receptors. Time point noted: week 23, last vaccination. What each vaccine dose contained was 300 ug of mutant IDH1 20-mer peptide, accompanied by topical imiquimod. The source material was PBMCs, sampled from a glioma patient whose treatment included an IDH1 peptide vaccine. These receptors were obtained from a man aged 35 to 55 with glioma.

The chain uses TRBV19 and TRBJ2-5; the D is unclear. Germline CDR1 and CDR2: LNHDA and SQIVND (reference sequence). V dropped 2 bases and J dropped 1 base, with 8 bases sitting between them. This CDR3 comprises 14 residues. The CDR3, as DNA: TGTGCCAGTAGTATAACGGTCAGCCAAGAGACCCAGTACTTC. Its protein is CASSITVSQETQYF. The full variable domain, with the rest looked up from reference TRBV19 and TRBJ2-5, is DGGITQSPKYLFRKEGQNVTLSCEQNLNHDAMYWYRQDPGQGLRLIYYSQIVNDFQKGDIAEGYSVSREKKESFPLTVTSAQKNPTAFYLCASSITVSQETQYFGPGTRLLVL.

The chain links TRBV28 to TRBJ1-6, with D perhaps TRBD1 (5 bases). The germline gives CDR1 MDHEN, CDR2 SYDVKM. Trimming took 7 bases from V and 0 from J, leaving 13 bases between them. The CDR3 loop spans 16 amino acids. CDR3 residues: CASTRQTSSYNSPLHF. The CDR3, as DNA: TGTGCCAGCACTAGACAGACGAGCTCCTATAATTCACCCCTCCACTTT.

This chain uses TRBV10-1 with TRBJ2-7; no firm D call. The germline V gene has CDR1 WNHNN and CDR2 SYGVQD (reference sequence). Trimming pared 0 bases from V and 5 bases from J, leaving 8 bases between. The CDR3 is made up of 13 amino acids. CDR3 sequence (DNA): TGCGCCAGCAGTGAGTCAGAAGGCCACGAGCAGTACTTC. Its protein product is CASSESEGHEQYF.

The rearrangement uses TRBV6-5 and TRBJ1-3, with TRBD1 identical over 10 bases. Germline V lookup: CDR1 MNHEY, CDR2 SVGAGI. V lost 4 bases to trimming and J lost 9 bases; unmatched junction nucleotides: 9. This CDR3 region has 15 residues. CDR3 residues: CASSSPGQGQFTIYF. CDR3 bases: TGTGCCAGCAGTTCCCCGGGACAGGGGCAGTTCACCATATATTTT.

CDR3 sequence reads: CAWSVRDWYGNSPLHF. The DNA for the CDR3 is TGTGCCTGGAGTGTAAGGGACTGGTACGGAAATTCACCCCTCCACTTT. This chain connects TRBV30 to TRBJ1-6, with a weak D call TRBD1 (5 bases). In germline, CDR1 is GTSNPN, CDR2 SVGIG (reference sequence). This CDR3 is 16 amino acids long. The V end was cut by 0 bases, the J end by 7 bases, with 16 bases between.

This clone is labeled medium-sized. The chain employs TRBV5-6 and TRBJ2-7; 11 bases line up with TRBD2. The CDR3 consists of 15 residues. CDR1 is SGHDT, CDR2 YYEEEE, per germline. The V segment lost 4 bases and the J segment 4 bases; nucleotides outside the gene matches: 7. CDR3 protein: CASSGPSGGRYEQYF. Written as DNA, the CDR3 is TGTGCCAGCAGCGGACCTAGCGGGGGGAGGTACGAGCAGTACTTC.

This sequence joins TRBV30 and TRBJ1-4; possible D gene TRBD1, 6 bases. CDR1 and CDR2 (germline): GTSNPN, SVGIG (reference sequence). V was trimmed by 3 bases and J by 6 bases, leaving 11 bases between them. This CDR3 comprises 13 residues. The CDR3 region has the DNA TGTGCCTGGAGCGACGGGGGGCATGAAAAACTGTTTTTT. Protein sequence: CAWSDGGHEKLFF.

In its sample, this clone ranks as medium-sized. The CDR3 DNA reads TGTGCCAGCTCATCGGAAGTGAACACTGAAGCTTTCTTT. This codes for CASSSEVNTEAFF. The rearrangement joins TRBV18 to TRBJ1-1, with no clear D. The CDR3 has 13 residues. V lost 5 bases and J 0 bases, leaving 7 bases between the germline ends. Germline V lookup: CDR1 KGHSH, CDR2 LQKENI.

The J gene is TRBJ1-2, the V gene TRBV15; D might be TRBD1 (5 bases). V lost 1 base, J lost 3 bases, and 6 bases lay in between. Germline CDR1 LNHNV, CDR2 YYDKDF (reference sequence). CDR3 size: 13 residues. The CDR3: CATSRGGDYGYTF. CDR3 DNA: TGTGCCACCAGCAGAGGGGGGGACTATGGCTACACCTTC.

The rearrangement links TRBV2 to TRBJ2-7; TRBD1 agrees at 7 bases. Germline CDR1 reads SNHLY; CDR2 reads FYNNEI. Losses at the gene ends were 11 bases for V and 6 bases for J; bases not matched to a gene: 13. The length of the CDR3 is 13 residues. CDR3 in DNA: TGTGCCGACGCAGCAGGGGGATACACCGAGCAGTACTTC. Its protein product is CADAAGGYTEQYF.

Ten or more counts support this clone. This chain joins TRBV27 and TRBJ1-4, with D hard to call. Germline V CDR1 and CDR2: MNHEY, SMNVEV (reference sequence). The CDR3 is made up of 15 amino acids. V dropped 3 bases and J dropped 2 bases, with 10 bases sitting between them. The DNA of the CDR3 is TGTGCCAGCAGTTTCGGGGTCTCCACTAATGAAAAACTGTTTTTT. This gives the protein CASSFGVSTNEKLFF.

This sequence joins TRBV9 and TRBJ1-1; TRBD1 is a possible D gene (5 bases). From germline, CDR1 is SGDLS and CDR2 YYNGEE. V was cut by 0 bases and J by 7 bases, with 19 bases left in between. This CDR3 is built from 16 residues. The CDR3 DNA reads as TGTGCCAGCAGCGTAGCTCCCGGGGGAGGAAGTGGTGAAGCTTTCTTT. It specifies CASSVAPGGGSGEAFF.

The chain recombines TRBV6-5 with TRBJ1-5; weak D call: TRBD1 (5 bases). The V end was cut by 5 bases, the J end by 2 bases, with 13 bases between. This CDR3 is 15 amino acids long. CDR1 MNHEY and CDR2 SVGAGI come from the germline V gene. CDR3 nucleotide sequence: TGTGCCAGCAGTAAATCAGGGTTCCGCAATCAGCCCCAGCATTTT. Translated: CASSKSGFRNQPQHF.

The chain is built from TRBV27 and TRBJ1-1, with a weak D call TRBD1 (5 bases). Trimming took off 4 bases at V and 0 bases at J, with 12 bases between the two ends. CDR1 and CDR2 from the germline V gene are MNHEY and SMNVEV (reference sequence). This CDR3 region has 15 residues. CDR3 region: CASSSVRQLNTEAFF. CDR3 sequence (DNA): TGTGCCAGCAGTTCCGTGCGACAGCTGAACACTGAAGCTTTCTTT.

The rearrangement uses TRBV6-1 and TRBJ1-5; 7 bases align to TRBD1. Germline CDR1 is MNHNS and CDR2 is SASEGT. CDR3 length equals 13 residues. J was trimmed by 6 bases and V by 6 bases; bases with no gene match: 5. The CDR3 region is CASRGGGGQPQHF. For the CDR3, the DNA is TGTGCCAGCAGGGGAGGGGGCGGTCAGCCCCAGCATTTT.

The genes are TRBV27 and TRBJ1-2; 8 bases line up with TRBD1. Germline V gene sequence: CDR1 MNHEY, CDR2 SMNVEV (reference sequence). V shed 10 bases, J shed 6 bases, and the junction held 16 bases outside the gene matches. The CDR3 is 15 residues long. The CDR3 loop reads CATLRNRGAKDGYTF. The CDR3 nucleotides read TGTGCCACCCTCCGTAACAGGGGGGCTAAGGATGGCTACACCTTC.

V is TRBV2 and J is TRBJ1-2, with D tentatively TRBD1 (5 bases). This CDR3 has 15 amino acids. CDR1 is SNHLY and CDR2 is FYNNEI in the germline V gene. V lost 1 base, J lost 7 bases, and 16 bases lay in between. The CDR3 is CASSEGGPGVSGYTF. CDR3 bases: TGTGCCAGCAGTGAAGGGGGCCCGGGGGTCTCTGGCTACACCTTC.

This clone turned up a few times. This chain joins TRBV10-1 and TRBJ1-1; unclear D gene. The CDR3 is made up of 13 amino acids. Trimming stripped 0 bases from V and 4 bases from J, with 6 bases between. CDR1 is WNHNN and CDR2 is SYGVQD in the germline V gene (reference sequence). The CDR3 region has the DNA TGCGCCAGCAGTGAGTCCCGGGCCACTGAAGCTTTCTTT. Its translation: CASSESRATEAFF.

This clone was counted a single time. The chain carries TRBV5-5 and TRBJ2-6; D is unresolved. The CDR3 spans 15 residues. Germline CDR1 and CDR2: SGHKS and YYEKEE (reference sequence). V gave up 4 bases and J gave up 2 bases, with 10 bases separating them. Here the CDR3 reads CASSLVGTGANVLTF. The CDR3 nucleotides read TGTGCCAGCAGCCTCGTCGGTACTGGGGCCAACGTCCTGACTTTC.

The chain links TRBV19 to TRBJ2-1, with a weak D call TRBD1 (7 bases). V was cut by 3 bases and J by 3 bases, with 12 bases left in between. This CDR3 has 15 residues. The germline gives CDR1 LNHDA, CDR2 SQIVND (reference sequence). The DNA of the CDR3 is TGTGCCAGTAGTATTCAGGGGGAGGTCTACAATGAGCAGTTCTTC. This encodes CASSIQGEVYNEQFF.

Details on this clone: One junction end disagrees with the germline gene, perhaps due to a read error. V is TRBV30 and J is TRBJ2-7; the match to TRBD1 covers 7 bases. Germline V gene sequence: CDR1 GTSNPN, CDR2 SVGIG (reference sequence). The CDR3 has 11 amino acids. The CDR3 bases are TGTGCCTGGAGTGTTAACACAGGGGCTGGCTTC. Its protein is CAWSVNTGAGF.

The chain joins TRBV5-1 to TRBJ2-1; 10 bases match TRBD2. Germline values: CDR1 SGHRS, CDR2 YFSETQ. The CDR3 is made up of 18 amino acids. Germline trimming cut 3 bases from V and 5 bases from J; bases unmatched to any gene: 14. The CDR3 nucleotides are TGCGCCAGCAGCTCGGGATTATTAGCTAGCGGGGGCAACAATGAGCAGTTCTTC. This codes for CASSSGLLASGGNNEQFF. The variable domain in full, with the rest retrieved from reference TRBV5-1 and TRBJ2-1, is KAGVTQTPRYLIKTRGQQVTLSCSPISGHRSVSWYQQTPGQGLQFLFEYFSETQRNKGNFPGRFSGRQFSNSRSEMNVSTLELGDSALYLCASSSGLLASGGNNEQFFGPGTRLTVL.

The chain recombines TRBV10-3 with TRBJ1-2; D not resolved. V lost 5 bases to trimming and J lost 4 bases, with 8 bases between them. There are 12 residues in the CDR3. CDR1 is ENHRY and CDR2 is SYGVKD in the germline V gene. The CDR3 loop reads CAISTGPYGYTF. The CDR3 DNA is TGTGCCATCAGTACCGGGCCCTATGGCTACACCTTC.